What follows are 10 T cell receptor beta chains derived from one specimen sequenced in a study of PD-L1 blockade in urothelial cancer. Generated by immunoSEQ multiplex PCR, the TCRdb table keeps only in-frame clones and is missing some. Seen here are around 50,000 clones, 88% observed once, and the top ten hold less than 2.5%. Time point noted: peripheral blood 6 weeks after treatment start. The material was PBMCs, obtained around atezolizumab (anti-PD-L1) treatment. The receptors here all came from a man aged 55-75 years with urothelial cancer.

J is TRBJ2-5 and V is TRBV5-8; TRBD2 matches at 15 bases. With V trimmed by 4 bases and J by 1 base, 5 bases remained unmatched. Germline assignment: CDR1 SGHTS and CDR2 YDEGEE. There are 17 residues in the CDR3. Written as DNA, the CDR3 is TGTGCCAGCAGCCCGGGACTAGCGGGGGGCCGCCAAGAGACCCAGTACTTC. Translating it yields CASSPGLAGGRQETQYF.

The chain employs TRBV10-3 and TRBJ2-3; 9 nucleotides agree with TRBD2. Germline V gene data show CDR1 as ENHRY and CDR2 as SYGVKD. The trim removed 3 bases at V and 4 bases at J, leaving 8 bases unmatched. The CDR3 length is 16 residues. DNA for the CDR3: TGTGCCATCAGTGAAGGGACTAGCTCAATGGCAGATACGCAGTATTTT. Translating it yields CAISEGTSSMADTQYF.

The V call is TRBV7-9, the J call TRBJ1-5, with 9 bases aligning to TRBD1. CDR1 is SEHNR, CDR2 FQNEAQ, per germline (reference sequence). With V trimmed by 4 bases and J by 0 bases, 7 bases remained unmatched. CDR3 size: 17 residues. The CDR3 DNA is TGTGCCAGCAGCTACTATACAGGGGGCCTTAGCAATCAGCCCCAGCATTTT. Residues: CASSYYTGGLSNQPQHF.

The chain joins TRBV12-5 to TRBJ2-2, with TRBD2 identical over 16 bases. This CDR3 region has 18 residues. Germline CDR1 reads LGHNT; CDR2 reads FRNRAP. V dropped 5 bases and J dropped 4; count of bases not matched to a gene: 7. The CDR3 nucleotides read TGTGCTAGTGGTCCAGGGACTAGCGGGAGGGCTGTCACCGGGGAGCTGTTTTTT. Protein product: CASGPGTSGRAVTGELFF.

This chain uses TRBV9 with TRBJ1-4; weak D call: TRBD1 (5 bases). Per the germline V gene, CDR1 is SGDLS and CDR2 is YYNGEE. The CDR3 runs to 16 residues. V dropped 4 bases and J dropped 6 bases, with 19 bases sitting between them. For the CDR3, the DNA is TGTGCCAGCAGCCTCCGGGGCGGGGGAGCTTATGAAAAACTGTTTTTT. Translated, it gives CASSLRGGGAYEKLFF.

This sequence joins TRBV10-3 and TRBJ1-2, with a possible D match to TRBD1 (5 bases). The CDR3 spans 13 residues. Germline V gene sequence: CDR1 ENHRY, CDR2 SYGVKD. Trimming removed 2 bases at V and 8 bases at J, with 12 bases between. The CDR3 sequence: CAISEGQGGGYTF. As DNA, the CDR3 is TGTGCCATCAGTGAGGGTCAGGGTGGCGGCTACACCTTC.

CDR3: CASSTDPTSGRKDTQYF. Here the CDR3 DNA reads TGCGCCAGCAGCACGGATCCGACTAGCGGGAGGAAAGATACGCAGTATTTT. This chain joins TRBV5-1 and TRBJ2-3, with 13 bases identical to TRBD2. This CDR3 region has 17 residues. Germline V CDR1 and CDR2: SGHRS, YFSETQ. V shed 4 bases, J shed 5 bases, and the junction held 10 bases outside the gene matches.

This chain links TRBV19 with TRBJ2-1, with TRBD1 matching 7 bases. From germline, CDR1 is LNHDA and CDR2 SQIVND (reference sequence). Trimming at V came to 5 bases and at J to 0 bases, leaving 4 bases not matched to a gene. The CDR3 sequence is 15 residues long. Here the CDR3 DNA reads TGTGCCAGTAGTGTGGACAGGAGCTCCTACAATGAGCAGTTCTTC. Protein: CASSVDRSSYNEQFF.

The CDR3 coding sequence is TGCGCCAGCAGCCAAGAGACGACAGCGACCAGCACAGATACGCAGTATTTT. This codes for CASSQETTATSTDTQYF. J is TRBJ2-3 and V is TRBV4-1; D might be TRBD1 (5 bases). Germline CDR1 MGHRA, CDR2 YSYEKL. This CDR3 contains 17 residues. Trimming removed 0 bases at V and 0 bases at J, with 13 bases between.

The chain couples TRBV4-2 to TRBJ2-5; D perhaps matches TRBD1 (5 bases). The length of the CDR3 is 16 residues. CDR1 and CDR2 from the germline V gene are LGHNA and YNFKEQ. The ends were cut back, 0 bases at V and 2 bases at J, with 13 bases in the middle. The CDR3 nucleotides read TGTGCCAGCAGCCAAGATGTGGGGCAGGTACAAGAGACCCAGTACTTC. Protein: CASSQDVGQVQETQYF.